This T cell receptor (beta chain) appears in the sequencing data of a study of blood T cell repertoires in COVID-19. Participant ages covered about 18 to 100 years across about two dozen US areas. Researchers sorted participants into cohorts using their self-reported clinical history. The length of the CDR3 is 14 residues. CDR1 GTSNPN and CDR2 SVGIG come from the germline V gene (reference sequence). V dropped 0 bases and J dropped 8 bases, with 13 bases sitting between them. TCRdb's table, derived via immunoSEQ multiplex PCR, lists solely in-frame clones and lacks some. This table has around 190,000 clones, 76% appearing once.

The material sequenced was PBMCs or T cells enriched from blood (not recorded which). The chain has TRBV30 and TRBJ1-4; possible D gene TRBD1, 6 bases. This TCR derives from a woman aged 50 to 60 with acute COVID-19. This CDR3 reads CAWSVGGADEKLFF. CDR3 bases: TGTGCCTGGAGTGTGGGGGGGGCGGACGAAAAACTGTTTTTT.